The clone carrying this TCR beta chain was seen a single time. Germline CDR1 reads SGHTA; CDR2 reads FQGTGA. The ends lost 4 bases at V and 8 bases at J; junction bases unmatched: 5. CDR3 length: 14 residues. This entry is derived from a study of blood T cell repertoires in COVID-19. On the study more broadly: The United States, Italy and Spain provided the acute and convalescent COVID-19 samples.

Methods used by the authors: Amplified reference gene primers provided the basis for estimating nucleated cell counts. Profiled with immunoSEQ multiplex PCR; TCRdb holds only in-frame clones, not every one. V, J and clone size were drawn from that table, and D and trimming were deduced from the DNA. The table records approximately 400,000 clones, 80% to 90% of them present only once. All enrollees were roughly 18 to 90 years old and from 20 to 30 US areas. V usage is TRBV7-3 and J usage is TRBJ2-2; 9 bases fit TRBD1. The specimen was PBMCs or T cells enriched from blood (not recorded which). This clonotype was obtained from a man aged 25-45 years who had recovered from COVID-19. CDR3 region: CASSSGTGIGELFF. The DNA for the CDR3 is TGTGCCAGCAGCTCCGGGACAGGGATAGGGGAGCTGTTTTTT.